Sequencing of this T cell receptor (beta chain) was carried out in a study of Tregs in tolerant kidney transplant recipients. Looking at the study overall: Recipients received nonmyeloablative bone marrow transplants from related graft donors, with transient mixed chimerism. Findings of the study overall: The most relevant donor-specific Treg TCRbeta repertoire apparently came from expansion with activated donor B cells. Validation in larger populations is needed because few patients were studied.

Unstimulated Tregs (CD4+CD25+CD127-) and CD4+CD25- non-Tregs were sorted from PBMCs. About this clone itself: As yet, its antigen is unknown. The CDR3 extends 3 residues past the end of the read, so its final part is completed from the germline J gene.

The CDR3 has 15 residues. Looked up from germline, CDR1 is SGHTA and CDR2 is FQGNSA. Between the trimmed V and J ends, which lost 2 bases and 0 bases, there was a span of 9 bases. Profiling relied on immunoSEQ multiplex PCR, and the TCRdb table lists in-frame clones only, not all of them. The sample holds approximately 52,000 clones. The source material was CD4+ T cells from blood, sampled before the transplant. The TCR was taken from a human donor who received a combined kidney and bone marrow transplant. The chain joins TRBV7-2 to TRBJ2-3; D is unresolved. The CDR3 bases that were read are TGTGCCAGCAGCTTAAGGTCCAGAAGCACAGATACG. This codes for CASSLRSRSTDT. The complete CDR3 protein is CASSLRSRSTDTQYF. Combining the CDR3 with reference TRBV7-2 and TRBJ2-3 gives the whole variable domain GAGVSQSPSNKVTEKGKDVELRCDPISGHTALYWYRQSLGQGLEFLIYFQGNSAPDKSGLPSDRFSAERTGGSVSTLTIQRTQQEDSAVYLCASSLRSRSTDTQYFGPGTRLTVL.